This T cell receptor beta chain appears in the sequencing data of a study of blood T cells in healthy people across ages. The table lists this clonotype with a few counts. Its antigen is not known. Together with a sample-barcoded 5' primer, a J-beta primer mix was included in a second PCR lasting roughly 7 to 11 cycles. TCRdb processed the 5' RACE reads anew with MiXCR; each CDR3 protein has one entry. Here the sample spans 1.5 million to 2 million distinct CDR3 sequences, around 35% being singletons. Broader study findings: Measured against age, TCR beta diversity per million T cells decreased in a roughly linear manner. Donor CMV infection status was unknown, possibly confounding age-related changes in expanded clonotypes.

After removal of 5 bases from V and 4 bases from J, the junction contained 4 bases not matched to a gene. The length of the CDR3 is 13 residues. The germline V gene encodes CDR1 LGHDT and CDR2 YNNKEL (reference sequence). Sequencing input: blood. The chain is built from TRBV3-1 and TRBJ2-7; 8 bases map to TRBD1. The sequence was collected from a woman under 40 in good health. The CDR3 nucleotides are TGTGCCAGCAGCATACGGACAGGGTACGAGCAGTACTTC. Translation gives CASSIRTGYEQYF.